The 21 T cell receptor beta chains below come from one sample, sequenced in a study of brain T cells in children with intractable seizures. Produced via immunoSEQ multiplex PCR; TCRdb's table is partial and in-frame only. This table has about 340,000 clones, 93% appearing once. Time point given: blood from clinic visit 5 months post-surgery; TSC patient then seizure free. Sequenced here: peripheral blood, sampled more than 4 months after surgery. Every receptor here comes from a boy younger than two with tuberous sclerosis and intractable seizures.

This chain links TRBV27 with TRBJ2-2; the match to TRBD2 covers 10 bases. V gave up 5 bases and J gave up 5 bases; unmatched junction bases: 11. The CDR3 runs to 17 residues. The germline V gene has CDR1 MNHEY and CDR2 SMNVEV (reference sequence). DNA for the CDR3: TGTGCCAGCAGTCGGAGTAGCGGGAGGTCAAAAACCGGGGAGCTGTTTTTT. This translates into CASSRSSGRSKTGELFF.

In its sample, this clone was seen a few times. The chain is built from TRBV19 and TRBJ1-2; D perhaps matches TRBD1 (5 bases). Trimming took 5 bases from V and 2 from J, leaving 12 bases between them. CDR1 and CDR2 (germline): LNHDA, SQIVND (reference sequence). This CDR3 has 14 amino acids. The CDR3 region has the DNA TGTGCCAGTAGTTGGGGGAACCAGAACTATGGCTACACCTTC. It yields the protein CASSWGNQNYGYTF.

The CDR3 protein is CASSIRTGTDTQYF. The CDR3 DNA follows: TGTGCCAGTAGTATTAGGACAGGCACAGATACGCAGTATTTT. The rearrangement links TRBV19 to TRBJ2-3; a weak D match, TRBD1 (6 bases). Germline V CDR1 and CDR2: LNHDA, SQIVND (reference sequence). This CDR3 is built from 14 residues. The ends were cut back, 3 bases at V and 1 base at J, with 8 bases in the middle.

J is TRBJ1-5 and V is TRBV19; 8 nucleotides agree with TRBD1. The CDR3 sequence is 17 residues long. V gave up 5 bases and J gave up 4 bases; unmatched junction bases: 13. Germline V CDR1 and CDR2: LNHDA, SQIVND (reference sequence). CDR3 coding DNA: TGTGCCAGTAGTGTCACGACAGGGGCCCTAGGAAATCAGCCCCAGCATTTT. Its translation: CASSVTTGALGNQPQHF.

This chain links TRBV24-1 with TRBJ2-1; D not resolved. Trimming took 0 bases from V and 13 from J, leaving 9 bases between them. The CDR3 spans 12 residues. Per the germline V gene, CDR1 is KGHDR and CDR2 is SFDVKD. Written as DNA, the CDR3 is TGTGCCACCAGTGATTTGCTAGACACACAGTTCTTC. This gives the protein CATSDLLDTQFF.

The rearrangement uses TRBV30 and TRBJ2-6; D is ambiguous. The CDR3 has 18 amino acids. V lost 4 bases and J 1 base, leaving 20 bases between the germline ends. In germline, CDR1 is GTSNPN, CDR2 SVGIG (reference sequence). The CDR3 coding sequence is TGTGCCTGGACCCCTGGGGAAAGGACGTTGTCTGGGGCCAACGTCCTGACTTTC. Translating gives CAWTPGERTLSGANVLTF.

J is TRBJ2-1 and V is TRBV28, with 9 bases matching TRBD2. The V segment lost 1 base and the J segment 4 bases; nucleotides outside the gene matches: 14. The germline gives CDR1 MDHEN, CDR2 SYDVKM. This CDR3 has 19 amino acids. The CDR3 spells CASSLFYKASGDEYNEQFF. The CDR3 DNA follows: TGTGCCAGCAGTTTATTCTATAAGGCTAGCGGGGATGAATACAATGAGCAGTTCTTC.

V is TRBV9 and J is TRBJ2-3; D might be TRBD2 (5 bases). Germline V gene sequence: CDR1 SGDLS, CDR2 YYNGEE. V was pared by 4 bases and J by 0 bases, with 15 bases between. The CDR3 covers 16 residues. CDR3 DNA sequence: TGTGCCAGCAGCCCCGCCCGGGGTACCAGCACAGATACGCAGTATTTT. Its protein product is CASSPARGTSTDTQYF.

The chain links TRBV27 to TRBJ2-1; D not resolved. The CDR3 is made up of 13 amino acids. Germline CDR1 and CDR2: MNHEY and SMNVEV (reference sequence). Trimming removed 1 base from V and 4 bases from J, with 5 bases in between. The CDR3 region is CASSLYVYNEQFF. The CDR3 DNA reads as TGTGCCAGCAGTTTATACGTGTACAATGAGCAGTTCTTC.

The chain uses TRBV28 and TRBJ1-5; 8 bases map to TRBD1. Germline V gene sequence: CDR1 MDHEN, CDR2 SYDVKM. The CDR3 is 15 amino acids. J gave up 7 bases and V 5 bases, and 10 bases lay outside the gene matches. CDR3 residues: CASSLSGTGRQPQHF. The CDR3 coding sequence is TGTGCCAGCAGTCTTAGTGGGACAGGCCGGCAGCCCCAGCATTTT.

The chain uses TRBV6-6 and TRBJ2-3; maybe TRBD2 (5 bases). The CDR3 is 12 residues long. The germline V gene has CDR1 MNHNY and CDR2 SVGAGI (reference sequence). V was shortened by 8 bases and J by 2 bases, with 8 bases between the two germline ends. The CDR3 coding sequence is TGTGCCAGCGGGAGAGACACAGATACGCAGTATTTT. Translating it yields CASGRDTDTQYF.

This chain uses TRBV6-5 with TRBJ1-2; 11 nucleotides align to TRBD1. Germline V gene lookup returns CDR1 MNHEY and CDR2 SVGAGI. With 3 bases clipped from V and 4 bases from J, the junction kept 4 bases outside the gene matches. This CDR3 region has 15 residues. The CDR3 bases are TGTGCCAGCAGTTATTGGACAGGGGGCACCTATGGCTACACCTTC. Translating it yields CASSYWTGGTYGYTF.

The J gene is TRBJ2-7, the V gene TRBV11-2; possibly TRBD1 for D (6 bases). This CDR3 contains 14 residues. The V gene lost 5 bases and the J gene lost 0 bases, with 11 bases spanning the gap. Germline V gene data show CDR1 as SGHAT and CDR2 as FQNNGV. CDR3 region: CASSTSTGSYEQYF. CDR3 nucleotides: TGTGCCAGCAGCACCTCGACAGGCTCCTACGAGCAGTACTTC.

The V gene is TRBV11-2, the J gene TRBJ2-1; 10 positions match TRBD2. V lost 6 bases, J lost 9 bases, and 2 bases stayed unmatched. The CDR3 runs to 12 residues. CDR1 and CDR2 (germline): SGHAT, FQNNGV. As DNA, the CDR3 is TGTGCCAGCAGTATAGCGGGAGGTGAGCAGTTCTTC. Residues: CASSIAGGEQFF. Together with reference TRBV11-2 and TRBJ2-1, the CDR3 gives the full variable domain: EAGVAQSPRYKIIEKRQSVAFWCNPISGHATLYWYQQILGQGPKLLIQFQNNGVVDDSQLPKDRFSAERLKGVDSTLKIQPAKLEDSAVYLCASSIAGGEQFFGPGTRLTVL.

V is TRBV5-1 and J is TRBJ2-3; no definite D call. V lost 2 bases, J lost 2 bases, and 6 bases lay in between. The CDR3 sequence is 13 residues long. In germline, CDR1 is SGHRS, CDR2 YFSETQ. DNA for the CDR3: TGCGCCAGCAGCTTAAGAGACACAGATACGCAGTATTTT. It encodes CASSLRDTDTQYF.

Of note for this clone: Other DNA sequences in the sample encode the same CDR3. The gene calls are TRBV19 and TRBJ1-1; tentative D call: TRBD1 (5 bases). The germline V gene has CDR1 LNHDA and CDR2 SQIVND (reference sequence). This CDR3 comprises 13 residues. The ends were cut back, 1 base at V and 5 bases at J, with 8 bases in the middle. CDR3 nucleotide sequence: TGTGCCAGTAGTATAGGGGGGGGTACTGAAGCTTTCTTT. It codes for CASSIGGGTEAFF.

CDR3 bases: TGTGCCAGCAGCTTTTCCGGGACGGCTTATATCGAGCAGTACTTC. Its translation: CASSFSGTAYIEQYF. V is TRBV12-1 and J is TRBJ2-7. TRBV12-1 is a recognized pseudogene. The CDR3 covers 15 residues.

V is TRBV27 and J is TRBJ2-7, with TRBD1 matching over 9 bases. Germline V CDR1 and CDR2: MNHEY, SMNVEV (reference sequence). J was trimmed by 6 bases and V by 6 bases; bases with no gene match: 9. This CDR3 is 14 amino acids long. DNA for the CDR3: TGTGCCAGCAGCAGGGACAGGGACGCTTTCGAGCAGTACTTC. Encoded protein: CASSRDRDAFEQYF.

The chain has TRBV12-1 and TRBJ2-7; no DNA check was done on the table's D call, TRBD2. TRBV12-1 is a listed pseudogene. The CDR3 is made up of 15 amino acids. The CDR3 spells CASSFFLRGSYEQYF. Written as DNA, the CDR3 is TGTGCCAGCAGCTTTTTCCTTCGGGGGTCCTACGAGCAGTACTTC.

This clone was seen a single time. The DNA for the CDR3 is TGTGCCAGCAGCTTGGTTGTGGGGACAGGGAGCTACGAGCAGTACTTC. Residues: CASSLVVGTGSYEQYF. The chain links TRBV5-6 to TRBJ2-7; TRBD1 matches 9 bases. This CDR3 region has 16 residues. The germline CDR1 and CDR2 sequences are SGHDT and YYEEEE. V trimming: 0 bases; J trimming: 3 bases; junction bases outside the gene matches: 7.

J is TRBJ1-5 and V is TRBV28; 11 bases agree with TRBD1. CDR1 is MDHEN and CDR2 is SYDVKM in the germline V gene. The CDR3 contains 15 residues. Germline trimming cut 6 bases from V and 0 bases from J; bases unmatched to any gene: 1. The CDR3 coding sequence is TGTGCCAGCAGCGGACAGGGGGCTAGCAATCAGCCCCAGCATTTT. Translation: CASSGQGASNQPQHF. Together with reference TRBV28 and TRBJ1-5, the CDR3 gives the full variable domain: DVKVTQSSRYLVKRTGEKVFLECVQDMDHENMFWYRQDPGLGLRLIYFSYDVKMKEKGDIPEGYSVSREKKERFSLILESASTNQTSMYLCASSGQGASNQPQHFGDGTRLSIL.